Shown below are 5 T cell receptor beta chains from a single sample sequenced in a study of molecular identifiers for immune sequencing clone quantification. One entry per CDR3 protein results from TCRdb running MiXCR on the PCR reads. The sample carries about half a million distinct CDR3 sequences, 20% to 25% recorded once. Source material: naive CD8+ T cells from blood, with Jurkat cell RNA spiked in. Regarding subset: FACS-sorted CD8+CD4-CCR7+CD45RA+ naive T cells. All receptors derive from a human donor in good health. Some libraries in this study had Jurkat cell RNA spiked in.

This clonotype was seen ten or more times. This chain joins TRBV4-3 and TRBJ2-1; perhaps TRBD2 as D (7 bases). Germline V gene lookup returns CDR1 LGHNA and CDR2 YSLEER. The CDR3 has 16 residues. V lost 0 bases to trimming and J lost 2 bases, with 11 bases between them. The CDR3 sequence: CASSQEAGAPYNEQFF. CDR3 nucleotides: TGCGCCAGCAGCCAAGAGGCGGGGGCCCCCTACAATGAGCAGTTCTTC.

About this clonotype itself: A much larger clone lies one base from this, so it may be a read error. The chain employs TRBV24-1 and TRBJ2-3; D is perhaps TRBD2 (6 bases). The germline V and J ends were trimmed by 3 bases and 3 bases, with 12 bases remaining between them. The V gene's germline CDR1 is KGHDR and CDR2 SFDVKD. The CDR3 contains 15 residues. CDR3 coding DNA: TGTGCCACCAGTGATCCTGGACGGGGGACAGATACGCAGTATTTT. This codes for CATSDPGRGTDTQYF.

This clonotype was observed at least ten times. The chain couples TRBV27 to TRBJ2-3; 9 positions match TRBD1. The germline V gene has CDR1 MNHEY and CDR2 SMNVEV (reference sequence). This CDR3 spans 15 amino acids. Unmatched junction bases numbered 4, after V lost 1 base and J lost 5 bases. The CDR3 coding sequence is TGTGCCAGCAGTTTATTGACAGGGGGGAGAGATACGCAGTATTTT. This translates into CASSLLTGGRDTQYF.

J is TRBJ1-1 and V is TRBV25-1; D is perhaps TRBD1 (5 bases). In germline, CDR1 is MGHDK, CDR2 SYGVNS. V was clipped by 0 bases and J by 9 bases, with 11 bases between them. The CDR3 contains 13 residues. The CDR3 DNA reads TGTGCCAGCAGTGAATACAAGGACAACAAAGCTTTCTTT. It yields the protein CASSEYKDNKAFF.

In its sample, this clonotype was seen many times. As DNA, the CDR3 is TGTGCCAGCAGCGGTCGGCGGGACCCGGGCTACGAGCAGTACTTC. The encoded protein is CASSGRRDPGYEQYF. This chain uses TRBV7-9 with TRBJ2-7; perhaps TRBD2 as D (6 bases). Germline CDR1 reads SEHNR; CDR2 reads FQNEAQ (reference sequence). The CDR3 extends over 15 amino acids. Trimming removed 5 bases from V and 3 bases from J, with 17 bases in between.